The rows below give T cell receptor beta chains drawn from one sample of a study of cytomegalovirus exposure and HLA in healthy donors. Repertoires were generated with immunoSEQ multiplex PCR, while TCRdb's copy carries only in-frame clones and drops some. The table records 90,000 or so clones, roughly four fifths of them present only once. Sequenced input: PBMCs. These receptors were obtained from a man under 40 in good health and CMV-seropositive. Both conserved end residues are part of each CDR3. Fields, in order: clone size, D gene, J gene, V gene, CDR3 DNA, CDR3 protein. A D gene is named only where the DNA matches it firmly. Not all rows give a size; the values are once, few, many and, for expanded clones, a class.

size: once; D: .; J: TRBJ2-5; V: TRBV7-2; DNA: TGTGCCAGCAGCTCGGACGGTCTAGCACTCCAAGAGACCCAGTACTTC; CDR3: CASSSDGLALQETQYF
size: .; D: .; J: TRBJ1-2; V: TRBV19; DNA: TGTGCCAGTAGTATAGCCTACCGGTCTTTAGGCTACACCTTC; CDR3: CASSIAYRSLGYTF
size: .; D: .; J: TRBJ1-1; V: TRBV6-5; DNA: TGTGCCAGCAGTCCCGGGACTCGAGGCACTGAAGCTTTCTTT; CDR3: CASSPGTRGTEAFF
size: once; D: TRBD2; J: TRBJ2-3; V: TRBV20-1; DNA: TGCAGTGCCTCAGCGGGGGATACGCAGTATTTT; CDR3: CSASAGDTQYF
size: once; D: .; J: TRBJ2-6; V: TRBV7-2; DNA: TGTGCCAGCAGCTTCACGAGGACTGGGGCCAACGTCCTGACTTTC; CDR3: CASSFTRTGANVLTF
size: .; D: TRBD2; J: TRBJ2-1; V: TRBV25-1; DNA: TGTGCCAGCCAGCTGGCTAGCGGTACCTACAATGAGCAGTTCTTC; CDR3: CASQLASGTYNEQFF
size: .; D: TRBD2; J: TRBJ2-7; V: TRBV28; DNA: TGTGCCAGCAGCTTATTAGCGGGGGACCCCTCCTACGAGCAGTACTTC; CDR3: CASSLLAGDPSYEQYF
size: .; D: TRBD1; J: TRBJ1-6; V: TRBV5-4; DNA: TGTGCCAGCAGCCCTAGGACAGGCGGAGCAAATTCACCCCTCCACTTT; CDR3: CASSPRTGGANSPLHF
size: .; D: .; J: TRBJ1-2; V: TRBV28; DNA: TGTGCCAGCAACCCGGGGGATAAAGCTGATGGCTACACCTTC; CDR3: CASNPGDKADGYTF
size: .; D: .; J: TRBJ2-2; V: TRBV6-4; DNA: TGTGCCAGCAGTGAGGAGGACACCGGGGAGCTGTTTTTT; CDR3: CASSEEDTGELFF
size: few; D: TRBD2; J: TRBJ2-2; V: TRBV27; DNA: TGTGCCAGCAGTTTTAGACTAGCGGGAGGCACCGGGGAGCTGTTTTTT; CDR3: CASSFRLAGGTGELFF
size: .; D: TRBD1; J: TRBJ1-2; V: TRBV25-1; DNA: TGTGCCAGCAGTAACCAGGGGGACAGGGGTGAAGGCTACACCTTC; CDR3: CASSNQGDRGEGYTF
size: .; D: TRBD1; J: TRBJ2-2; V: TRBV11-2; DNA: TGTGCCAGCAGCTTCGCCGGGACAGGAACCGGGGAGCTGTTTTTT; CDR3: CASSFAGTGTGELFF
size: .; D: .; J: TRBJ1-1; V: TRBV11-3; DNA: TGTGCCAGCAGCTTATTGGGAGTTTACGAAGCTTTCTTT; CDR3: CASSLLGVYEAFF
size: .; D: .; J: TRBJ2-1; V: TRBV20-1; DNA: TGCAGTGCCACCCCTGGGCTTGAGCAGTTCTTC; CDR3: CSATPGLEQFF
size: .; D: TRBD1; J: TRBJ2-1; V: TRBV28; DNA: TGTGCCAGCAGACCTTGGGGACAGTCCTCTGGTGAGCAGTTCTTC; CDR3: CASRPWGQSSGEQFF
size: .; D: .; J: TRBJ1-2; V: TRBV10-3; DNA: TGTGCCATCAGTGAGTCGGTTGGGGGCAACGGAGACTATGGCTACACCTTC; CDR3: CAISESVGGNGDYGYTF
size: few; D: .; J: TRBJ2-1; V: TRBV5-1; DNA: TGCGCCAGCAGCTTGGTGGACAAAAGGAATGAGCAGTTCTTC; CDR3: CASSLVDKRNEQFF
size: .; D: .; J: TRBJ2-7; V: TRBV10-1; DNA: TGCGCCAGCAGTGAGTCGCGGGGATCCTACGAGCAGTACTTC; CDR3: CASSESRGSYEQYF
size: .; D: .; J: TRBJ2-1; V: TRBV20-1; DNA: TGCAGTGTGGCGGCTCACGGGCAGTTCTTC; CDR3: CSVAAHGQFF
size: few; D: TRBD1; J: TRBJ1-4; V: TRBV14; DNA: TGTGCCAGCAGCCAGAGGGACAGTGCAACTAATGAAAAACTGTTTTTT; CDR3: CASSQRDSATNEKLFF
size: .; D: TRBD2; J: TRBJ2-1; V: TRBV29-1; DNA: TGCAGCGCAGCAACTAGCGGGAGCAGCGGGGAGCAGTTCTTC; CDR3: CSAATSGSSGEQFF
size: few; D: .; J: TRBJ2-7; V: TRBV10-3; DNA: TGTGCCATCAGGACCGGGGGAAACACCTACGAGCAGTACTTC; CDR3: CAIRTGGNTYEQYF
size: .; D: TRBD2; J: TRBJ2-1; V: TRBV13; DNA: TGTGCCAGCAGCCTGTTTCGGGAGGCACGGGGGGATGAGCAGTTCTTC; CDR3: CASSLFREARGDEQFF
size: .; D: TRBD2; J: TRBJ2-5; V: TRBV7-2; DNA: TGTGCCAGCAGCCTTCAAGCGGGAGGGCCCCAAGAGACCCAGTACTTC; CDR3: CASSLQAGGPQETQYF
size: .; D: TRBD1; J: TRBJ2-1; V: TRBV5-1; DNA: TGCGCCAGCAGAACCGGGACAGGGATGCACAATGAGCAGTTCTTC; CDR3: CASRTGTGMHNEQFF
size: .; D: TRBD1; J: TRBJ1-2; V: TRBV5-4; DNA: TGTGCCAGCAGCTCGCAAGGACAGGCCCCACTTGTTGGCTACACCTTC; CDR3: CASSSQGQAPLVGYTF
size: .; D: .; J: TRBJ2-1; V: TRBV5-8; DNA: TGTGCCAGCCTTCGGATTTTGGGGGAGGTCTACAATGAGCAGTTCTTC; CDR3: CASLRILGEVYNEQFF
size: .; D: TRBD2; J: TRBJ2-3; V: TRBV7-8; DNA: TGTGCCAGCAGCTTTGAGACTAGCGGGGGCACGGGCACAGATACGCAGTATTTT; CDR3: CASSFETSGGTGTDTQYF
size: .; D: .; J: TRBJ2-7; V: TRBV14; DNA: TGTGCCAGCAGTCGAGGGAGCCCGGGGAACGAGCAGTACTTC; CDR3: CASSRGSPGNEQYF
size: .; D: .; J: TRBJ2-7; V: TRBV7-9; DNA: TGTGCCAGCAGCCAAATTCAGGGGATCTCGCTGGGGGAGCAGTACTTC; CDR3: CASSQIQGISLGEQYF
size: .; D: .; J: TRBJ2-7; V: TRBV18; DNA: TGTGCCAGCTCGATGGGGACTGTATACCTCGAGCAGTACTTC; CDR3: CASSMGTVYLEQYF
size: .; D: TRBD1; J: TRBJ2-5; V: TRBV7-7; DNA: TGTGCCAGCAGCGACGACGACAGGGCCCAAGAGACCCAGTACTTC; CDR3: CASSDDDRAQETQYF
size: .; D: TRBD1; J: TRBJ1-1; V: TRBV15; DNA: TGTGCCACCAGCACTCCAGAGGACAGGGCGAACACTGAAGCTTTCTTT; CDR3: CATSTPEDRANTEAFF
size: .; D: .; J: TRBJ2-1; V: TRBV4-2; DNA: TGTGCCAGCGGGCCGTCCTACAATGAGCAGTTCTTC; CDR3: CASGPSYNEQFF
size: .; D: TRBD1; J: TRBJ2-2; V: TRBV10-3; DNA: TGTGCCATCAGTGGGGGGACAGGGGCGAACACCGGGGAGCTGTTTTTT; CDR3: CAISGGTGANTGELFF
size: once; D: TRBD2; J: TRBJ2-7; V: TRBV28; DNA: TGTGCCAGCAGAACCCTAGCGGGAGACTACGAGCAGTACTTC; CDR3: CASRTLAGDYEQYF
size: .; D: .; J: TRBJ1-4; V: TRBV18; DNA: TGTGCCAGCTCTGCAGGGGTTGCAACTAATGAAAAACTGTTTTTT; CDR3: CASSAGVATNEKLFF
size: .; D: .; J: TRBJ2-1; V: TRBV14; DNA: TGTGCCAGCAGCCGCGACTCGACTGAGCAGTTCTTC; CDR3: CASSRDSTEQFF
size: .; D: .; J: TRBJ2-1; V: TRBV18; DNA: TGTGCCAGCTCACCACCGATAAACCCACAGGAGAATCTCCCCTACAATGAGCAGTTCTTC; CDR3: CASSPPINPQENLPYNEQFF